The 27 T cell receptor beta chains presented below share a single source sample, sequenced in a study of shared clonotypes between healthy human individuals. Profiling relied on immunoSEQ multiplex PCR, and the TCRdb table lists in-frame clones only, not all of them. Of a few million clones detected, around nine tenths appear once; the ten largest clones hold more than 0.12%. Material: naive CD4+ T cells sorted from blood. Sample subset: CD45RA+ positively selected. The source is a young man in good health.

The chain couples TRBV7-2 to TRBJ2-1, with 9 nucleotides matching TRBD2. The CDR3 is 18 amino acids. Losses at the gene ends were 5 bases for V and 7 bases for J; bases not matched to a gene: 18. Germline lookup yields CDR1 SGHTA and CDR2 FQGNSA. The CDR3 loop reads CASSPPKIASGKENEQFF. In DNA, the CDR3 is TGTGCCAGCAGCCCTCCTAAGATAGCTAGCGGGAAGGAGAATGAGCAGTTCTTC.

This chain's CDR3 is CASSPGASFSTDTQYF. The CDR3 DNA follows: TGCGCCAGCAGCCCCGGTGCCAGCTTTAGCACAGATACGCAGTATTTT. The chain links TRBV5-1 to TRBJ2-3; D unclear. The germline V gene has CDR1 SGHRS and CDR2 YFSETQ. This CDR3 region has 16 residues. V lost 4 bases, J lost 0 bases, and 15 bases lay in between.

As to this clone: This sample also contains other DNA sequences that code for the same CDR3. This rearrangement joins TRBV10-3 to TRBJ2-3, with 8 bases matching TRBD2. In germline, CDR1 is ENHRY, CDR2 SYGVKD. The V segment lost 6 bases and the J segment 3 bases; nucleotides outside the gene matches: 5. This CDR3 region has 14 residues. CDR3 residues: CAISDSSGTDTQYF. The CDR3 bases are TGTGCCATCAGCGACTCTAGCGGGACAGATACGCAGTATTTT.

The count of this clone is one. The chain combines TRBV6-6 with TRBJ2-5, with a possible D match to TRBD1 (6 bases). The CDR3 has 14 residues. Germline values: CDR1 MNHNY, CDR2 SVGAGI (reference sequence). Trimming left V 2 bases short and J 5 bases short, with 12 bases between. The CDR3 here is CASSYKGEWETQYF. The CDR3 nucleotides are TGTGCCAGCAGTTACAAGGGGGAGTGGGAGACCCAGTACTTC.

The chain recombines TRBV27 with TRBJ2-2; D is tentatively TRBD1 or TRBD2 (5 bases each). V was clipped by 3 bases and J by 6 bases, with 17 bases between them. The germline V gene has CDR1 MNHEY and CDR2 SMNVEV (reference sequence). This CDR3 contains 16 residues. CDR3 coding DNA: TGTGCCAGCAGTTTTTCCGGGGCCGGGCCCGCCGGGGAGCTGTTTTTT. Its translation is CASSFSGAGPAGELFF.

The chain is built from TRBV7-9 and TRBJ2-5, with 12 bases matching TRBD2. J gave up 2 bases and V 1 base, and 5 bases lay outside the gene matches. The germline V gene encodes CDR1 SEHNR and CDR2 FQNEAQ (reference sequence). The CDR3 runs to 17 residues. The CDR3 loop is CASSLGLLAGGQETQYF. CDR3 in DNA: TGTGCCAGCAGCTTAGGCTTACTAGCGGGGGGACAAGAGACCCAGTACTTC.

The chain recombines TRBV27 with TRBJ1-5, with a weak D call TRBD1 (5 bases). CDR3 length equals 16 residues. The V end lost 6 bases, the J end lost 6 bases, and 21 bases lay between the germline ends. CDR1 and CDR2 (germline): MNHEY, SMNVEV (reference sequence). This CDR3 is CASSALGGERGQPQHF. The CDR3 region has the DNA TGTGCCAGCAGCGCCCTTGGGGGGGAACGTGGTCAGCCCCAGCATTTT.

The chain joins TRBV12-5 to TRBJ2-2, with 10 nucleotides matching TRBD2. The CDR3 is 15 residues long. Per the germline V gene, CDR1 is LGHNT and CDR2 is FRNRAP. J was trimmed by 5 bases and V by 11 bases; bases with no gene match: 11. The CDR3 sequence is CASGGAGGWTGELFF. The CDR3 region has the DNA TGTGCTTCCGGGGGAGCGGGAGGGTGGACCGGGGAGCTGTTTTTT.

The V and J genes are TRBV19 and TRBJ1-5, with 7 positions matching TRBD1. Germline CDR1 is LNHDA and CDR2 is SQIVND (reference sequence). The CDR3 length is 18 residues. The junction had 14 bases not matched to a gene; V was cut back by 4 bases and J by 2 bases. CDR3 DNA: TGTGCCAGTAGTAGCCAGGGACAGTATTATTTTGGCAATCAGCCCCAGCATTTT. Amino acid sequence: CASSSQGQYYFGNQPQHF.

The chain is built from TRBV10-3 and TRBJ2-7; 8 bases map to TRBD1. V was clipped by 9 bases and J by 4 bases; unmatched bases: 5. CDR3 length: 12 residues. The germline CDR1 and CDR2 sequences are ENHRY and SYGVKD. The CDR3 coding sequence is TGTGCCATTGGGACAGGTTATTACGAGCAGTACTTC. This translates into CAIGTGYYEQYF.

CDR3 loop: CASRPVNTEAFF. The DNA of the CDR3 is TGTGCCAGCAGACCAGTAAACACTGAAGCTTTCTTT. The chain is built from TRBV28 and TRBJ1-1; no clear D. The V end was cut by 6 bases, the J end by 2 bases, with 7 bases between. The CDR3 length is 12 residues. Germline CDR1 is MDHEN and CDR2 is SYDVKM.

The rearrangement joins TRBV2 to TRBJ2-2; D gene uncertain. The CDR3 is 13 amino acids. CDR1 and CDR2 from the germline V gene are SNHLY and FYNNEI. V dropped 4 bases and J dropped 5 bases, with 8 bases sitting between them. Written as DNA, the CDR3 is TGTGCCAGCAGTGGGACGCGAACCGGGGAGCTGTTTTTT. This encodes CASSGTRTGELFF.

The chain has TRBV4-3 and TRBJ2-4; 8 nucleotides line up with TRBD2. Per germline, CDR1 LGHNA and CDR2 YSLEER. V gave up 1 base and J gave up 4 bases; unmatched junction bases: 6. The CDR3 extends over 16 amino acids. CDR3 DNA sequence: TGCGCCAGCAGCCAAGGGAGCGGGAGAGGTAAAAACATTCAGTACTTC. It yields the protein CASSQGSGRGKNIQYF.

In the case of this clone: Other nucleotide sequences in the sample specify the same CDR3. The genes are TRBV2 and TRBJ2-2; TRBD1 matches at 9 bases. Germline values: CDR1 SNHLY, CDR2 FYNNEI. Trimming took 4 bases from V and 5 from J; bases not matched to a gene: 2. This CDR3 region has 14 residues. In DNA form, the CDR3 reads TGTGCCAGCAGTGCCGACAGGGGGACCGGGGAGCTGTTTTTT. Its protein is CASSADRGTGELFF.

Here the CDR3 DNA reads TGCAGCGTCCGAGGGACAGAGGGTCAGCCCCAGCATTTT. It yields the protein CSVRGTEGQPQHF. This chain links TRBV29-1 with TRBJ1-5, with 7 bases matching TRBD1. Germline V gene sequence: CDR1 SQVTM, CDR2 ANQGSEA. The V gene end was trimmed by 6 bases and the J gene end by 6 bases; junction bases not matched to a gene: 8. The CDR3 consists of 13 residues. The variable domain in full, completed from reference TRBV29-1 and TRBJ1-5, reads SAVISQKPSRDICQRGTSLTIQCQVDSQVTMMFWYRQQPGQSLTLIATANQGSEATYESGFVIDKFPISRPNLTFSTLTVSNMSPEDSSIYLCSVRGTEGQPQHFGDGTRLSIL.

The J gene is TRBJ1-5, the V gene TRBV5-5, with D possibly being TRBD1 (5 bases). This CDR3 spans 14 amino acids. Germline V CDR1 and CDR2: SGHKS, YYEKEE (reference sequence). The V gene lost 4 bases and the J gene lost 6 bases, with 14 bases spanning the gap. CDR3 in amino acids: CASSRGPQGQPQHF. CDR3 DNA sequence: TGTGCCAGCAGCCGCGGCCCGCAGGGTCAGCCCCAGCATTTT.

The rearrangement links TRBV7-3 to TRBJ2-3; D is undetermined. Trimming cost V 0 bases and J 2 bases, with 9 bases left between them. CDR3 length: 15 residues. Germline CDR1 is SGHTA and CDR2 is FQGTGA. For the CDR3, the DNA is TGTGCCAGCAGCTTAACCTATTCCCCCACAGATACGCAGTATTTT. Protein: CASSLTYSPTDTQYF.

This clone was observed a single time. The rearrangement joins TRBV5-1 to TRBJ2-7; 11 bases fit TRBD2. The germline CDR1 and CDR2 sequences are SGHRS and YFSETQ. V trimming: 4 bases; J trimming: 4 bases; junction bases outside the gene matches: 10. The CDR3 has 16 residues. CDR3 DNA sequence: TGCGCCAGCAGCATATGGCTAGCGGGAGGTTCTTACGAGCAGTACTTC. This gives the protein CASSIWLAGGSYEQYF.

J is TRBJ1-6 and V is TRBV5-1; D might be TRBD1 (5 bases). The V gene lost 0 bases and the J gene lost 7 bases, with 11 bases spanning the gap. This CDR3 spans 15 amino acids. The germline V gene encodes CDR1 SGHRS and CDR2 YFSETQ. CDR3 coding DNA: TGCGCCAGCAGCTTGGGTTTTGGGGCCAATTCACCCCTCCACTTT. Its protein is CASSLGFGANSPLHF.

This chain uses TRBV10-3 with TRBJ1-2, with a weak D call TRBD1 (5 bases). Trimming shortened V by 7 bases and J by 1 base, and 10 bases separated the two germline ends. Germline-derived CDR1 and CDR2 are ENHRY and SYGVKD. The CDR3 runs 13 residues. DNA for the CDR3: TGTGCCATCAATCGGGGACTTAACTATGGCTACACCTTC. Its translation: CAINRGLNYGYTF.

The V gene is TRBV7-6, the J gene TRBJ1-4; TRBD1 is a possible D gene (5 bases). The CDR3 length is 13 residues. Deletions cut 7 bases from V and 5 bases from J, with 11 bases between. Germline values: CDR1 SGHVS, CDR2 FNYEAQ. CDR3 sequence: CASNAGQNEKLFF. The CDR3 nucleotides are TGTGCCAGCAACGCGGGGCAAAATGAAAAACTGTTTTTT.

Comments on this clone: At the DNA level, this CDR3 is encoded by other sequences in the same sample as well. The chain couples TRBV5-1 to TRBJ1-1; tentative D call: TRBD1 (5 bases). This CDR3 has 12 amino acids. Germline V gene lookup returns CDR1 SGHRS and CDR2 YFSETQ. Trimming took off 5 bases at V and 1 base at J, with 6 bases between the two ends. The CDR3 sequence is CASRGENTEAFF. In DNA, the CDR3 is TGCGCCAGCAGAGGGGAGAACACTGAAGCTTTCTTT.

The gene calls are TRBV7-2 and TRBJ2-3, with 7 bases fitting TRBD2. The CDR3 has 15 amino acids. Germline loops: CDR1 SGHTA, CDR2 FQGNSA. V was pared by 3 bases and J by 2 bases, with 5 bases of the junction left unmatched. In nucleotides, the CDR3 is TGTGCCAGCAGCTTTGTAGCGGGCGACACAGATACGCAGTATTTT. It encodes CASSFVAGDTDTQYF.

V is TRBV19 and J is TRBJ1-5; 8 nucleotides agree with TRBD1. Losses at the gene ends were 4 bases for V and 0 bases for J; bases not matched to a gene: 14. Germline V gene lookup returns CDR1 LNHDA and CDR2 SQIVND (reference sequence). The CDR3 is made up of 19 amino acids. The CDR3 DNA is TGTGCCAGTAGTACAGCACCGGGACAGGTTCTTTATAGCAATCAGCCCCAGCATTTT. It translates to CASSTAPGQVLYSNQPQHF.

Note on this clone: At the DNA level, this CDR3 is encoded by other sequences in the same sample as well. The V call is TRBV5-1, the J call TRBJ2-6, with D possibly TRBD2 on 5 matching bases. CDR3 length equals 15 residues. The germline gives CDR1 SGHRS, CDR2 YFSETQ. With 0 bases removed from V and 1 base from J, the gap between germline ends came to 5 bases. The CDR3, as DNA: TGCGCCAGCAGCTTGGGAGGGTCTGGGGCCAACGTCCTGACTTTC. Protein product: CASSLGGSGANVLTF.

The J gene is TRBJ2-7, the V gene TRBV2, with no clear D. Germline V lookup: CDR1 SNHLY, CDR2 FYNNEI. Trimming took off 6 bases at V and 0 bases at J, with 9 bases between the two ends. CDR3 length: 13 residues. The CDR3 DNA reads TGTGCCAGCAGCCTGAGGAGCTCCTACGAGCAGTACTTC. This codes for CASSLRSSYEQYF.

This chain connects TRBV6-5 to TRBJ1-2; D is unclear. Trimming cost V 6 bases and J 4 bases, with 6 bases left between them. There are 11 residues in the CDR3. Germline V gene data show CDR1 as MNHEY and CDR2 as SVGAGI. The DNA for the CDR3 is TGTGCCAGCAGGAACAGCTATGGCTACACCTTC. Encoded protein: CASRNSYGYTF.